These T cell receptor beta chains were read from a single sample in a study of blood T cell repertoires in COVID-19. Using immunoSEQ multiplex PCR, the repertoire was profiled, and TCRdb retains in-frame clones only, with some absent. The sample lists 230,000 or so clones, more than 70% occurring once. The sample was PBMCs or T cells enriched from blood (not recorded which). The receptors shown here come from a middle-aged woman with acute COVID-19. Both conserved end residues are part of each CDR3. D genes are given only for firm matches. Clone size is stated in some rows and not others, as once, few, many or a class when expanded.

clone size: NA
V gene: TRBV7-9
D gene: NA
J gene: TRBJ2-3
CDR3 DNA: TGTGCCAGCAGCTTAGCATTGACGGGAAGCACAGATACGCAGTATTTT
CDR3 protein: CASSLALTGSTDTQYF

clone size: NA
V gene: TRBV10-3
D gene: NA
J gene: TRBJ2-1
CDR3 DNA: TGTGCCATCAGCCAGGGTGGGCCCTCCTACAATGAGCAGTTCTTC
CDR3 protein: CAISQGGPSYNEQFF

clone size: NA
V gene: TRBV2
D gene: NA
J gene: TRBJ2-3
CDR3 DNA: TGTGCCAGCAGTGGCAGGTTCGCGAGCACAGATACGCAGTATTTT
CDR3 protein: CASSGRFASTDTQYF

clone size: once
V gene: TRBV9
D gene: TRBD2
J gene: TRBJ2-1
CDR3 DNA: TGTGCCAGCAGCCCCCTGGCGGGGGGATACAATGAGCAGTTCTTC
CDR3 protein: CASSPLAGGYNEQFF

clone size: NA
V gene: TRBV6-5
D gene: TRBD2
J gene: TRBJ2-2
CDR3 DNA: TGTGCCAGCAGCCGACTAGCGGGAGAGGCCGGGGAGCTGTTTTTT
CDR3 protein: CASSRLAGEAGELFF

clone size: NA
V gene: TRBV2
D gene: TRBD1
J gene: TRBJ1-4
CDR3 DNA: TGTGCCAGCAGTGGACAGGGGTCTAATGAAAAACTGTTTTTT
CDR3 protein: CASSGQGSNEKLFF

clone size: NA
V gene: TRBV9
D gene: TRBD1
J gene: TRBJ1-6
CDR3 DNA: TGTGCCAGCAGCGTAACGGGACAGGGTAATTCACCCCTCCACTTT
CDR3 protein: CASSVTGQGNSPLHF

clone size: once
V gene: TRBV14
D gene: NA
J gene: TRBJ2-7
CDR3 DNA: TGTGCCAGCAGCCAATCCGGGGGAGAGAACTACGAGCAGTACTTC
CDR3 protein: CASSQSGGENYEQYF

clone size: NA
V gene: TRBV25-1
D gene: NA
J gene: TRBJ1-5
CDR3 DNA: TGTGCCAGCAGGCCGGAGGGACCGGGTCAGCCCCAGCATTTT
CDR3 protein: CASRPEGPGQPQHF

clone size: NA
V gene: TRBV29-1
D gene: TRBD1
J gene: TRBJ2-6
CDR3 DNA: TGCAGCGTTGGAATTGGGACAGAAGGTTCCTCTGGGGCCAACGTCCTGACTTTC
CDR3 protein: CSVGIGTEGSSGANVLTF

clone size: NA
V gene: TRBV3-1/TRBV3-2
D gene: NA
J gene: TRBJ2-5
CDR3 DNA: TGTGCCAGCAGTCGACAACAAGAGACCCAGTACTTC
CDR3 protein: CASSRQQETQYF

clone size: NA
V gene: TRBV5-1
D gene: TRBD2
J gene: TRBJ2-2
CDR3 DNA: TGCGCCAGCAGCACCTCACTAGCGGGAGGGCCTGTGACCGGGGAGCTGTTTTTT
CDR3 protein: CASSTSLAGGPVTGELFF

clone size: NA
V gene: TRBV5-1
D gene: NA
J gene: TRBJ2-7
CDR3 DNA: TGCGCCAGCAGCTCCTGGCCCCAGGGGAGCTCCTACGAGCAGTACTTC
CDR3 protein: CASSSWPQGSSYEQYF

clone size: NA
V gene: TRBV6-1
D gene: TRBD2
J gene: TRBJ2-1
CDR3 DNA: TGTGCCAGCAGTGAAGAGGGTGGCGGGGGGGCCTTTGAGCAGTTCTTC
CDR3 protein: CASSEEGGGGAFEQFF

clone size: NA
V gene: TRBV3-1/TRBV3-2
D gene: NA
J gene: TRBJ2-7
CDR3 DNA: TGTGCCAGCAGCCAAGCCACGGGGGGCAGATACGAGCAGTACTTC
CDR3 protein: CASSQATGGRYEQYF

clone size: NA
V gene: TRBV7-8
D gene: NA
J gene: TRBJ1-4
CDR3 DNA: TGTGCCAGCAGCGAGAGACAGTTTTCGGATGAAAAACTGTTTTTT
CDR3 protein: CASSERQFSDEKLFF

clone size: NA
V gene: TRBV15
D gene: TRBD1
J gene: TRBJ1-5
CDR3 DNA: TGTGCCACCAGCAGAGGGGGGTCAAACAGGGGGCCAGTTCAGCCCCAGCATTTT
CDR3 protein: CATSRGGSNRGPVQPQHF

clone size: once
V gene: TRBV11-3
D gene: TRBD1
J gene: TRBJ1-2
CDR3 DNA: TGTGCCAGCAGCTTATATACAGGGGAAGACTATGGCTACACCTTC
CDR3 protein: CASSLYTGEDYGYTF

clone size: NA
V gene: TRBV2
D gene: TRBD2
J gene: TRBJ2-3
CDR3 DNA: TGTGCCAGCAGGACTAGCGGGTTTAGCACAGATACGCAGTATTTT
CDR3 protein: CASRTSGFSTDTQYF

clone size: NA
V gene: TRBV5-1
D gene: NA
J gene: TRBJ2-7
CDR3 DNA: TGCGCCAGCAGCTCCTCCTGGGCTGAATCATCCTACGAGCAGTACTTC
CDR3 protein: CASSSSWAESSYEQYF

clone size: NA
V gene: TRBV30
D gene: TRBD1
J gene: TRBJ1-2
CDR3 DNA: TGTGCCTGGAGTGGGGATGGGACAGACAACTATGGCTACACCTTC
CDR3 protein: CAWSGDGTDNYGYTF

clone size: NA
V gene: TRBV4-1
D gene: TRBD1
J gene: TRBJ1-1
CDR3 DNA: TGCGCCAGCAGCCAGCAAAACAGGGGTGGCACTGAAGCTTTCTTT
CDR3 protein: CASSQQNRGGTEAFF

clone size: NA
V gene: TRBV6-5
D gene: TRBD2
J gene: TRBJ2-1
CDR3 DNA: TGTGCCAGCAGAGTTTATAGGACTAGCAACAATGAGCAGTTCTTC
CDR3 protein: CASRVYRTSNNEQFF

clone size: once
V gene: TRBV12-5
D gene: NA
J gene: TRBJ1-2
CDR3 DNA: TGTGCTAGTGGTTCCCAAGGGGGGGAAAGGGGCTACACCTTC
CDR3 protein: CASGSQGGERGYTF

clone size: once
V gene: TRBV5-4
D gene: TRBD2
J gene: TRBJ2-2
CDR3 DNA: TGTGCCAGCAGCTCTGGTCCTACGGGGGGGACCACCGGGGAGCTGTTTTTT
CDR3 protein: CASSSGPTGGTTGELFF

clone size: NA
V gene: TRBV11-2
D gene: TRBD2
J gene: TRBJ2-5
CDR3 DNA: TGTGCCAGCAGCCCCGGGAGGAGGCCGGGATACCAAGAGACCCAGTACTTC
CDR3 protein: CASSPGRRPGYQETQYF

clone size: NA
V gene: TRBV5-4
D gene: TRBD1
J gene: TRBJ1-2
CDR3 DNA: TGTGCCAGCAGCTTGGATGGGACAGGGAATAAAAACTTC
CDR3 protein: CASSLDGTGNKNF

clone size: few
V gene: TRBV30
D gene: NA
J gene: TRBJ1-2
CDR3 DNA: TGTGCCTGGACTAGACAGAACTATGGCTACACCTTC
CDR3 protein: CAWTRQNYGYTF

clone size: NA
V gene: TRBV30
D gene: NA
J gene: TRBJ1-6
CDR3 DNA: TGTGCCTGGAGTGGCAGGGAAAATTCACCCCTCCACTTT
CDR3 protein: CAWSGRENSPLHF

clone size: NA
V gene: TRBV5-6
D gene: NA
J gene: TRBJ2-5
CDR3 DNA: TGTGCCAGCAGTCCGGTCGGCAGGGTGGAGACCCAGTACTTC
CDR3 protein: CASSPVGRVETQYF

clone size: few
V gene: TRBV19
D gene: TRBD1
J gene: TRBJ2-7
CDR3 DNA: TGTGCCAGTAGTAGGCCCCGGGGACAGGCCTACGAGCAGTACTTC
CDR3 protein: CASSRPRGQAYEQYF

clone size: NA
V gene: TRBV6-4
D gene: NA
J gene: TRBJ1-5
CDR3 DNA: TGTGCCAGCAGTCTGGTAGCTGGCAATCAGCCCCAGCATTTT
CDR3 protein: CASSLVAGNQPQHF

clone size: NA
V gene: TRBV5-1
D gene: TRBD2
J gene: TRBJ2-7
CDR3 DNA: TGCGCCAGCAGCTTGGCTAGCGGGGATTACGAGCAGTACTTC
CDR3 protein: CASSLASGDYEQYF

clone size: NA
V gene: TRBV10-3
D gene: TRBD1
J gene: TRBJ1-1
CDR3 DNA: TGTGCCATCAGTGGTCAGGGGGGAAGCACTGAAGCTTTCTTT
CDR3 protein: CAISGQGGSTEAFF

clone size: NA
V gene: TRBV19
D gene: TRBD1
J gene: TRBJ1-2
CDR3 DNA: TGTGCCAGTAGGACGCCGGGACAGGGATCTACGGGCTACACCTTC
CDR3 protein: CASRTPGQGSTGYTF

clone size: NA
V gene: TRBV5-1
D gene: NA
J gene: TRBJ2-2
CDR3 DNA: TGCGCCAGCACCTCTATCGCAGGGGCCGGGGAGCTGTTTTTT
CDR3 protein: CASTSIAGAGELFF

clone size: many
V gene: TRBV19
D gene: NA
J gene: TRBJ1-2
CDR3 DNA: TGTGCCAGTAGTATAGCGGGGGGCGTCGGCTACACCTTC
CDR3 protein: CASSIAGGVGYTF